This record looks at one TCR beta chain sequence and its context. Its matching antigen is unknown. Sequencing relied on immunoSEQ assay v3.0, run at survey level. Per-sample targets for sequencing were roughly 35,000-55,000 T-cell genomes. Method: immunoSEQ multiplex PCR; TCRdb's copy keeps in-frame clones and lacks some. The sample includes about 15,000 clones, approximately 86% of them seen just once. The CDR3 has 14 residues. V lost 0 bases and J 3 bases, leaving 5 bases between the germline ends. Germline V gives CDR1 SEHNR, CDR2 FQNEAQ (reference sequence). This entry is derived from a study of long-term antiretroviral therapy in people with HIV. Broader study findings: Blood draws took place between about 2004 and 2018 and possibly involved older ART regimens.

The sequence was collected from a woman younger than 45 with HIV. The sequenced sample was unsorted PBMCs, obtained 2.3 to 2.4 years before starting antiretroviral therapy. The V and J genes are TRBV7-9 and TRBJ1-4; unclear D gene. The CDR3 sequence: CASSLASSNEKLFF. DNA of the CDR3: TGTGCCAGCAGCTTAGCCAGTTCTAATGAAAAACTGTTTTTT.